The next 16 T cell receptor beta chains were all read from a single sample in a study of regulatory T cells in long-lasting Graves disease. Time point noted: persistent/refractory GD, antithyroid drugs over 5 years with positive TRAb. Making the TCR library involved RNA that had been extracted from PBMCs. According to the study, TCR beta libraries were built with iRepertoire HTBI primers and CDR3-region Arm-PCR. MiXCR, run by TCRdb on the multiplex PCR reads, gives a single entry per CDR3 protein. Of 350,000 to 500,000 distinct CDR3 sequences listed, around 23% were seen once; the top ten hold roughly an eighth. The sample in question was peripheral blood mononuclear cells (PBMCs), obtained when the disease was refractory, from a patient treated with antithyroid drugs. The receptors stem from a female donor with Graves disease.

The V call is TRBV3-1, the J call TRBJ2-7, with D uncertain. CDR3 size: 13 residues. Trimming removed 1 base from V and 5 bases from J, with 9 bases in between. CDR1 is LGHDT, CDR2 YNNKEL, per germline (reference sequence). The CDR3 region is CASSQVQGNEQYF. CDR3 coding DNA: TGTGCCAGCAGCCAAGTTCAAGGGAACGAGCAGTACTTC.

The CDR3 sequence: CASSRRAAGANVLTF. Written as DNA, the CDR3 is TGTGCCAGCAGCCGCAGGGCTGCGGGGGCCAACGTCCTGACTTTC. The gene calls are TRBV6-1 and TRBJ2-6, with D perhaps TRBD1 (5 bases). Germline V gives CDR1 MNHNS, CDR2 SASEGT. Trimming took off 6 bases at V and 4 bases at J, with 13 bases between the two ends. The CDR3 loop spans 15 amino acids.

This clonotype was seen only a few times. CDR3 nucleotide sequence: TGTGCCAGCACGGAAGGGGGCCGGTACGAGCAGTACTTC. Translated: CASTEGGRYEQYF. The V gene is TRBV28, the J gene TRBJ2-7; 7 nucleotides agree with TRBD1. V shed 7 bases and J 4 bases; nucleotides not matched to a gene: 7. The CDR3 totals 13 residues. Germline CDR1 is MDHEN and CDR2 is SYDVKM.

The chain carries TRBV10-3 and TRBJ1-5, with a tentative D call TRBD1 (6 bases). The CDR3 is 15 amino acids. V lost 1 base and J 6 bases, leaving 13 bases between the germline ends. Germline values: CDR1 ENHRY, CDR2 SYGVKD. The CDR3, as DNA: TGTGCCATCAGTGAGTTAGGGGGGGGGCGTCAGCCCCAGCATTTT. Its protein is CAISELGGGRQPQHF.

This clonotype was seen many times. The J gene is TRBJ2-7, the V gene TRBV11-2, with D uncertain. The ends were cut back, 5 bases at V and 2 bases at J, with 10 bases in the middle. CDR3 length: 13 amino acids. Germline CDR1 SGHAT, CDR2 FQNNGV. CDR3 nucleotide sequence: TGTGCCAGCAGCATATCCCCGCCCTACGAGCAGTACTTC. It yields the protein CASSISPPYEQYF.

This clonotype has a handful of counts. CDR3 sequence (DNA): TGTGCCAGCAGCCAAGTGTCAGGTACCGGGGAGCTGTTTTTT. This gives the protein CASSQVSGTGELFF. The chain links TRBV3-1 to TRBJ2-2; unclear D gene. The CDR3 extends over 14 amino acids. Germline V gene sequence: CDR1 LGHDT, CDR2 YNNKEL (reference sequence). V was pared by 1 base and J by 5 bases, with 8 bases between.

The rearrangement uses TRBV14 and TRBJ2-2, with D unclear. This CDR3 comprises 15 residues. Germline assignment: CDR1 SGHDN and CDR2 FVKESK. Trimming pared 0 bases from V and 5 bases from J, leaving 10 bases between. DNA of the CDR3: TGTGCCAGCAGCCAAGACGCCGGGTGGACCGGGGAGCTGTTTTTT. As protein: CASSQDAGWTGELFF.

This clonotype showed up many times. The CDR3 DNA sequence: TGTGCCAGCAGAAGGGGAGACTATAATGAAAAACTGTTTTTT. Its translation: CASRRGDYNEKLFF. The J gene is TRBJ1-4, the V gene TRBV2, with D maybe TRBD1 (5 bases). The CDR3 is 14 amino acids. The germline V gene encodes CDR1 SNHLY and CDR2 FYNNEI. V was shortened by 6 bases and J by 4 bases, with 12 bases between the two germline ends.

This chain uses TRBV27 with TRBJ2-2; D ambiguous. The germline V gene encodes CDR1 MNHEY and CDR2 SMNVEV (reference sequence). Trimming cost V 6 bases and J 5 bases, with 10 bases left between them. The length of the CDR3 is 13 residues. The CDR3 DNA reads as TGTGCCAGCAGACCTGGGGTTACCGGGGAGCTGTTTTTT. Its protein is CASRPGVTGELFF.

This clonotype has at least ten counts. The V gene is TRBV28, the J gene TRBJ1-2; the D is unclear. The V gene lost 6 bases and the J gene lost 6 bases, with 11 bases spanning the gap. CDR3 size: 12 residues. Germline CDR1 is MDHEN and CDR2 is SYDVKM. CDR3 residues: CASRVGFDGYTF. DNA for the CDR3: TGTGCCAGCAGGGTGGGGTTCGATGGCTACACCTTC.

The chain links TRBV28 to TRBJ2-1, with a tentative D call TRBD1 (5 bases). Trimming took off 7 bases at V and 4 bases at J, with 14 bases between the two ends. The CDR3 consists of 14 residues. Germline V gene lookup returns CDR1 MDHEN and CDR2 SYDVKM. CDR3 sequence reads: CASTVGQNYNEQFF. CDR3 sequence (DNA): TGTGCCAGCACAGTCGGACAAAATTACAATGAGCAGTTCTTC.

This clonotype was detected only once. A junction end diverges from the germline sequence, so it may reflect a read error. This chain uses TRBV20-1 with TRBJ2-2; TRBD2 matches 11 bases. Germline V CDR1 and CDR2: DFQATT, SNEGSKA (reference sequence). The CDR3 extends over 14 amino acids. The CDR3 region has the DNA TGCAGTGCCGCGGGACTAGCGGCATCCGGGAAGCTGTTTTTT. Translating gives CSAAGLAASGKLFF.

CDR3 coding DNA: TGTGCCAGCAGTCATATTGGGACAGGGAGGTATAATGAGCAGTTCTTC. Protein: CASSHIGTGRYNEQFF. This chain connects TRBV12-3 or TRBV12-4 to TRBJ2-1, with 9 bases matching TRBD1. The ends lost 5 bases at V and 7 bases at J; junction bases unmatched: 12. The CDR3 is made up of 16 amino acids.

The V gene is TRBV5-6, the J gene TRBJ1-5; perhaps TRBD1 as D (6 bases). The CDR3 sequence is 17 residues long. V lost 2 bases to trimming and J lost 0 bases, with 15 bases between them. Germline V gene sequence: CDR1 SGHDT, CDR2 YYEEEE. CDR3: CASSFGGQSHSNQPQHF. For the CDR3, the DNA is TGTGCCAGCAGCTTTGGGGGACAAAGCCATAGCAATCAGCCCCAGCATTTT.

This clonotype was seen a handful of times. V gene TRBV20-1 combines with J gene TRBJ1-5; the match to TRBD1 covers 8 bases. Germline trimming cut 4 bases from V and 4 bases from J; bases unmatched to any gene: 6. The germline V gene has CDR1 DFQATT and CDR2 SNEGSKA (reference sequence). The CDR3 has 14 residues. CDR3 in DNA: TGCAGTGCTACCGACAGGACAGGGAATCAGCCCCAGCATTTT. Protein: CSATDRTGNQPQHF.

This chain connects TRBV12-3 or TRBV12-4 to TRBJ2-4; 8 positions agree with TRBD2. The CDR3 sequence is 14 residues long. V dropped 2 bases and J dropped 8; count of bases not matched to a gene: 5. As DNA, the CDR3 is TGTGCCAGCAGTTTATCTTCGGGGGGGGACATTCAGTACTTC. Translated: CASSLSSGGDIQYF.